These 27 T cell receptor beta chains originate from one sample sequenced in a study of beta chain features in type 1 diabetes. Expressed TCRB transcripts were sequenced because the isolated RNA had all been reverse transcribed beforehand. Clones were sequenced by immunoSEQ multiplex PCR, and TCRdb holds only the in-frame ones, with some missing. In the table there are fewer than 200,000 clones, 10% of which are singletons. These receptors' antigens are unknown. General study points: In every one of the four CD4+ subsets, TCRB CDR3s were moderately but significantly shorter in Type 1 diabetes patients.

Sequencing used central memory CD4+ T cells from blood. The receptors here all came from a man in his thirties or forties with type 1 diabetes.

This rearrangement joins TRBV5-4 to TRBJ2-5; D is possibly TRBD1 (6 bases). This CDR3 comprises 16 residues. The V gene's germline CDR1 is SGHNT and CDR2 YYREEE (reference sequence). Trimming removed 4 bases at V and 0 bases at J, with 16 bases between. The CDR3 DNA follows: TGTGCCAGCAGCAGTACAGGGCGGGTTAACCAAGAGACCCAGTACTTC. Amino acid sequence: CASSSTGRVNQETQYF.

This chain connects TRBV28 to TRBJ2-5; 7 nucleotides match TRBD1. This CDR3 contains 14 residues. CDR1 and CDR2 from the germline V gene are MDHEN and SYDVKM. Unmatched junction bases numbered 7, after V lost 4 bases and J lost 5 bases. As DNA, the CDR3 is TGTGCCAGCAGTTACTCCGGGACAGTGGAGACCCAGTACTTC. It codes for CASSYSGTVETQYF. The full variable domain, its missing parts supplied by reference TRBV28 and TRBJ2-5, is DVKVTQSSRYLVKRTGEKVFLECVQDMDHENMFWYRQDPGLGLRLIYFSYDVKMKEKGDIPEGYSVSREKKERFSLILESASTNQTSMYLCASSYSGTVETQYFGPGTRLLVL.

This clone occurred a few times. The CDR3 is CASSRGVAAQETQYF. The CDR3 DNA follows: TGTGCCAGCAGCCGCGGCGTGGCGGCCCAAGAGACCCAGTACTTC. The chain links TRBV11-3 to TRBJ2-5; D is undetermined. Trimming removed 5 bases from V and 1 base from J, with 14 bases in between. This CDR3 contains 15 residues. Germline lookup yields CDR1 SGHNT and CDR2 YENEEA.

The V call is TRBV27, the J call TRBJ2-3, with 10 bases aligning to TRBD2. The CDR3 length is 14 residues. Germline V gene sequence: CDR1 MNHEY, CDR2 SMNVEV (reference sequence). V dropped 6 bases and J dropped 5; count of bases not matched to a gene: 5. The CDR3 DNA reads TGTGCCAGCAGCGGACTAGCGGCCGGAGATACGCAGTATTTT. It specifies CASSGLAAGDTQYF.

There are a few counts of this clone. Other DNA sequences from this sample encode an identical CDR3 as well. The CDR3 loop is CASSYSRTGDQPQHF. The DNA of the CDR3 is TGTGCCAGCAGTTACTCGCGGACAGGGGACCAGCCCCAGCATTTT. This chain links TRBV6-5 with TRBJ1-5; the match to TRBD1 covers 9 bases. Germline loops: CDR1 MNHEY, CDR2 SVGAGI. J lost 7 bases, V lost 0 bases, and 4 bases had no gene match. This CDR3 has 15 amino acids.

The chain joins TRBV2 to TRBJ1-2; D may be TRBD1 (5 bases). The germline V gene has CDR1 SNHLY and CDR2 FYNNEI. The CDR3 extends over 13 amino acids. V lost 7 bases and J lost 2, with 11 bases in between. For the CDR3, the DNA is TGTGCCAGCACCCCGGACAAGAACTATGGCTACACCTTC. Translating it yields CASTPDKNYGYTF.

This chain connects TRBV5-1 to TRBJ1-1, with D unclear. The V gene lost 1 base and the J gene lost 2 bases, with 6 bases spanning the gap. This CDR3 is built from 13 residues. CDR1 is SGHRS, CDR2 YFSETQ, per germline. CDR3 region: CASSLTANTEAFF. CDR3 sequence (DNA): TGCGCCAGCAGCTTGACAGCTAACACTGAAGCTTTCTTT.

V usage is TRBV9 and J usage is TRBJ2-5; D might be TRBD2 (6 bases). The V gene lost 1 base and the J gene lost 4 bases, with 20 bases spanning the gap. The CDR3 runs 17 residues. Per germline, CDR1 SGDLS and CDR2 YYNGEE. The CDR3, as DNA: TGTGCCAGCAGCGTAATGTCCGGGACTGGGTCCTCAGAGACCCAGTACTTC. Translated, it gives CASSVMSGTGSSETQYF.

This chain connects TRBV28 to TRBJ2-7; 10 bases match TRBD1. The CDR3 runs 14 residues. Germline CDR1 and CDR2: MDHEN and SYDVKM. Trimming at V came to 4 bases and at J to 5 bases, leaving 5 bases not matched to a gene. CDR3 DNA: TGTGCCAGCAGTTCGGGGGACAGGGGCAACGAGCAGTACTTC. The encoded protein is CASSSGDRGNEQYF.

This chain joins TRBV27 and TRBJ2-1, with TRBD1 matching 10 bases. The CDR3 covers 16 residues. The junction had 14 bases not matched to a gene; V was cut back by 8 bases and J by 7 bases. The germline V gene encodes CDR1 MNHEY and CDR2 SMNVEV (reference sequence). In DNA, the CDR3 is TGTGCCAGCTCGCCTCATGACAGGGGGCGGTTTAATGAGCAGTTCTTC. Translating gives CASSPHDRGRFNEQFF.

The gene calls are TRBV30 and TRBJ2-1; 9 positions match TRBD2. CDR1 is GTSNPN, CDR2 SVGIG, per germline (reference sequence). CDR3 length: 13 residues. The trim removed 4 bases at V and 5 bases at J, leaving 3 bases unmatched. CDR3 sequence: CAWMTSGNNEQFF. CDR3 nucleotides: TGTGCCTGGATGACTAGCGGTAACAATGAGCAGTTCTTC.

This clone was counted a few times. V and J are TRBV6-5 and TRBJ1-2; no reliable D call. This CDR3 is 13 amino acids long. The germline V and J ends were trimmed by 6 bases and 3 bases, with 11 bases remaining between them. Germline V gene data show CDR1 as MNHEY and CDR2 as SVGAGI. As DNA, the CDR3 is TGTGCCAGCAGGCGGCCGAGGGACTATGGCTACACCTTC. It is translated as CASRRPRDYGYTF.

In regard to this clone: This sample also contains other DNA sequences that code for the same CDR3. The genes are TRBV30 and TRBJ1-5; 8 bases align to TRBD1. The CDR3 has 13 residues. Germline values: CDR1 GTSNPN, CDR2 SVGIG (reference sequence). J was trimmed by 4 bases and V by 3 bases; bases with no gene match: 2. The CDR3 spells CAWSGQGNQPQHF. CDR3 nucleotide sequence: TGTGCCTGGAGCGGACAGGGAAATCAGCCCCAGCATTTT. The full variable domain, in which reference TRBV30 and TRBJ1-5 provide the parts outside the CDR3, is SQTIHQWPATLVQPVGSPLSLECTVEGTSNPNLYWYRQAAGRGLQLLFYSVGIGQISSEVPQNLSASRPQDRQFILSSKKLLLSDSGFYLCAWSGQGNQPQHFGDGTRLSIL.

This clone has just a few counts. The chain carries TRBV7-9 and TRBJ2-1; weak D call: TRBD2 (5 bases). Trimming stripped 5 bases from V and 2 bases from J, with 10 bases between. CDR1 and CDR2 (germline): SEHNR, FQNEAQ (reference sequence). The CDR3 sequence is 14 residues long. CDR3 coding DNA: TGTGCCAGCAGCCCGTCGGGGACCTACAATGAGCAGTTCTTC. Translated, it gives CASSPSGTYNEQFF.

This chain links TRBV10-3 with TRBJ2-7; TRBD1 is a possible D gene (5 bases). Between the trimmed V and J ends, which lost 7 bases and 5 bases, there was a span of 18 bases. The germline V gene has CDR1 ENHRY and CDR2 SYGVKD. The length of the CDR3 is 14 residues. The CDR3 region is CAIKAQSGLDEQYF. DNA for the CDR3: TGTGCCATCAAGGCTCAGTCAGGGCTTGACGAGCAGTACTTC.

There are a few counts of this clone. One end of the junction varies from germline; a read error may be responsible. J is TRBJ2-6 and V is TRBV5-6; D remains unclear. From germline, CDR1 is SGHDT and CDR2 YYEEEE. The CDR3 covers 13 residues. The CDR3 region is CASGFTGANVLTF. The CDR3 DNA follows: TGTGCCAGCGGCTTCACTGGGGCCAACGTCCTGACTTTC.

This rearrangement joins TRBV6-5 to TRBJ1-2; 9 bases are shared with TRBD1. Germline V lookup: CDR1 MNHEY, CDR2 SVGAGI. There are 13 residues in the CDR3. V trimming: 8 bases; J trimming: 7 bases; junction bases outside the gene matches: 8. The CDR3 nucleotides are TGTGCCAGCGTTCGTACAGGGGGCGCTGGCTACACCTTC. This encodes CASVRTGGAGYTF.

The V call is TRBV5-1, the J call TRBJ2-5; 8 nucleotides align to TRBD2. Germline V lookup: CDR1 SGHRS, CDR2 YFSETQ. With V trimmed by 6 bases and J by 0 bases, 7 bases remained unmatched. The CDR3 runs 15 residues. As DNA, the CDR3 is TGCGCCAGCACCATTAGCGGGGTCAACCAAGAGACCCAGTACTTC. Translated: CASTISGVNQETQYF.

The chain joins TRBV19 to TRBJ1-2, with a tentative D call TRBD1 (6 bases). This CDR3 has 14 residues. Trimming took off 3 bases at V and 2 bases at J, with 10 bases between the two ends. The germline V gene encodes CDR1 LNHDA and CDR2 SQIVND (reference sequence). CDR3 DNA sequence: TGTGCCAGTAGTATGCGAGGACAGAACTATGGCTACACCTTC. This codes for CASSMRGQNYGYTF.

This clone came up a few times. The V gene is TRBV21-1, the J gene TRBJ2-3; the D call in the table, TRBD2, was not verified against the DNA. TRBV21-1 is noted as a pseudogene. This CDR3 spans 16 amino acids. CDR3 loop: CASSTTKEREDGTQYF. The CDR3 DNA sequence: TGTGCCAGCAGCACCACCAAGGAGCGGGAGGATGGCACGCAGTATTTT.

This clone was counted only a few times. This chain joins TRBV7-9 and TRBJ2-2; D may be TRBD2 (5 bases). The CDR3 is 13 residues long. Germline CDR1 reads SEHNR; CDR2 reads FQNEAQ (reference sequence). The V end was cut by 4 bases, the J end by 5 bases, with 8 bases between. CDR3 sequence reads: CASSSRGTGELFF. DNA for the CDR3: TGTGCCAGCAGCTCTCGAGGGACCGGGGAGCTGTTTTTT.

This clone showed up many times. This chain uses TRBV29-1 with TRBJ2-3; 10 bases match TRBD2. Unmatched junction bases numbered 4, after V lost 3 bases and J lost 4 bases. This CDR3 spans 14 amino acids. CDR1 and CDR2 (germline): SQVTM, ANQGSEA. This chain's CDR3 is CSVDLAGAADTQYF. CDR3 DNA sequence: TGCAGCGTTGATCTAGCGGGAGCGGCAGATACGCAGTATTTT.

The rearrangement links TRBV7-3 to TRBJ2-3; D is undetermined. CDR1 and CDR2 (germline): SGHTA, FQGTGA. This CDR3 is built from 12 residues. Trimming cost V 4 bases and J 6 bases, with 8 bases left between them. This CDR3 reads CASSSSADTQYF. For the CDR3, the DNA is TGTGCCAGCAGCTCGTCTGCGGATACGCAGTATTTT.

This sequence joins TRBV4-2 and TRBJ2-7, with D possibly being TRBD1 (5 bases). The V gene lost 1 base and the J gene lost 3 bases, with 10 bases spanning the gap. Germline CDR1 LGHNA, CDR2 YNFKEQ. The CDR3 has 14 residues. CDR3 loop: CASSQGQGSYEQYF. CDR3 nucleotides: TGTGCCAGCAGCCAAGGCCAGGGCAGCTACGAGCAGTACTTC.

V is TRBV7-2 and J is TRBJ2-1; the match to TRBD1 covers 8 bases. Trimming took 5 bases from V and 4 from J; bases not matched to a gene: 7. CDR1 SGHTA and CDR2 FQGNSA come from the germline V gene. The length of the CDR3 is 15 residues. Written as DNA, the CDR3 is TGTGCCAGCAGCCCCCCGGGACAGGTTTACAATGAGCAGTTCTTC. Translation: CASSPPGQVYNEQFF.

The rearrangement joins TRBV5-5 to TRBJ2-2; D ambiguous. V was shortened by 10 bases and J by 0 bases, with 10 bases between the two germline ends. CDR1 and CDR2 (germline): SGHKS, YYEKEE (reference sequence). This CDR3 region has 13 residues. The CDR3 protein is CACGQANTGELFF. The CDR3 nucleotides read TGTGCCTGTGGGCAGGCGAACACCGGGGAGCTGTTTTTT.

This chain connects TRBV27 to TRBJ2-2, with 13 bases matching TRBD2. The trim removed 5 bases at V and 6 bases at J, leaving 3 bases unmatched. Looked up from germline, CDR1 is MNHEY and CDR2 is SMNVEV (reference sequence). The CDR3 contains 15 residues. CDR3 sequence reads: CASSGTSGKPGELFF. CDR3 in DNA: TGTGCCAGCAGTGGGACTAGCGGGAAGCCCGGGGAGCTGTTTTTT.